Given below is one T cell receptor beta chain in context. The antigen is unknown. It was into CD45RA+ naive and CD45RA-negative memory subsets that the CD4+ cells were split. The source of the sample is a study of shared clonotypes between healthy human individuals. Overall study findings and caveats: Memory subsets had estimated richness that was generally smaller than that of naive subsets.

Assay used: immunoSEQ multiplex PCR; TCRdb lists only in-frame clones, some missing. The sample lists about 2.3 million clones; over 85% were seen once. The V gene's germline CDR1 is MNHEY and CDR2 SMNVEV (reference sequence). CDR3 size: 16 residues. V shed 4 bases and J 4 bases; nucleotides not matched to a gene: 9. The sequencing sample was made of naive CD4+ T cells from PBMCs. Subset of the sample: CD45RA+ positively selected. The TCR comes from a man younger than 35 in good health. Some clones in this sample may be carry-over from other donors' samples. V gene TRBV27 combines with J gene TRBJ1-5, with 8 bases matching TRBD1. CDR3 protein: CASSSYSRGLNQPQHF. CDR3 nucleotide sequence: TGTGCCAGCAGTTCATACTCCAGGGGGCTGAATCAGCCCCAGCATTTT.